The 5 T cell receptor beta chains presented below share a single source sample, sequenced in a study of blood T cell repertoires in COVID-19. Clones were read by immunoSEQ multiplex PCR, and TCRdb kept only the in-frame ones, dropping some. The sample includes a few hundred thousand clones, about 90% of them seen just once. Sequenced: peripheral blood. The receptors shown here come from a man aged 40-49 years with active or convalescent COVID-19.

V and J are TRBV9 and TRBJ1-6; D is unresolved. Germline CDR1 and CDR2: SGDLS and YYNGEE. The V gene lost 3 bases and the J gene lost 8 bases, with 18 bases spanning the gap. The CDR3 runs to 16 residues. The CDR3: CASSASVRAADSPLHF. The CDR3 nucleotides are TGTGCCAGCAGCGCCTCGGTAAGAGCCGCCGATTCACCCCTCCACTTT.

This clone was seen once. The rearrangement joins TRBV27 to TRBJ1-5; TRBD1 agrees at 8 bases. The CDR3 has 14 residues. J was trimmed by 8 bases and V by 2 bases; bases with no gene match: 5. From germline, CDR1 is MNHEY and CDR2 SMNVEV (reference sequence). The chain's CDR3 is CASSLVTGGEPQHF. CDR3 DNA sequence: TGTGCCAGCAGTTTAGTTACAGGGGGTGAGCCCCAGCATTTT.

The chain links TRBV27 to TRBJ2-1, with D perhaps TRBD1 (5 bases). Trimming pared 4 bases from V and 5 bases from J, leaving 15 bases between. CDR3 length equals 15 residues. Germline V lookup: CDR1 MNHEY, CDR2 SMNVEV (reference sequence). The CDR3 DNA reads TGTGCCAGCAGTTCTCTAGTAGGGGCAGACAATGAGCAGTTCTTC. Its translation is CASSSLVGADNEQFF.

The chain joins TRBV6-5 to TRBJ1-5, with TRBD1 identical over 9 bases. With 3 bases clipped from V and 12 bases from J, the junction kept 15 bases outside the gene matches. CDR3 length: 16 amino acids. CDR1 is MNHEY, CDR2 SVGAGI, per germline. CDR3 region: CASSYRPGQGEVNQHF. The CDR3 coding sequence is TGTGCCAGCAGTTATCGACCGGGACAGGGAGAAGTCAACCAGCATTTT.

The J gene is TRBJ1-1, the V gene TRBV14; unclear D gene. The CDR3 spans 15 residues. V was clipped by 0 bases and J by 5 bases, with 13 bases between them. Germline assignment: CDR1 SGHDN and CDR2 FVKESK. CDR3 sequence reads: CASSQDRQASTEAFF. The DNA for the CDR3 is TGTGCCAGCAGCCAAGATCGTCAGGCATCGACTGAAGCTTTCTTT.